These 9 T cell receptor beta chains came from one sample sequenced in a study of shared clonotypes between healthy human individuals (dated by TCRdb to 2018 to 2021). The library was prepared using the immunoSEQ multiplex PCR assay. TCRdb obtained this table from immuneACCESS and retained in-frame rearrangements with V and J assigned. These tables miss some clones; where compared with another copy, unresolved V genes account for less than half of the shortfall, and the remainder is unexplained. The sample data list around 1.4 million clones, and roughly 98.5% of these were observed just once. The top ten hold 0.36% of the sample. The sequenced material came from naive CD4+ T cells sorted from blood. The sample's cell subset or site label, decoded: CD45RA+ positively selected. Every receptor here comes from a man aged 25-45 years in good health.

V usage is TRBV5-1 and J usage is TRBJ2-1; TRBD2 is a possible D gene (5 bases). Trimming removed 1 base from V and 4 bases from J, with 12 bases in between. Germline assignment: CDR1 SGHRS and CDR2 YFSETQ. The CDR3 consists of 15 residues. The chain's CDR3 is CASSLRPSTYNEQFF. CDR3 coding DNA: TGCGCCAGCAGCTTGAGGCCTAGCACATACAATGAGCAGTTCTTC.

The V gene is TRBV9, the J gene TRBJ2-1, with TRBD2 identical over 9 bases. This CDR3 is built from 15 residues. Looked up from germline, CDR1 is SGDLS and CDR2 is YYNGEE. Unmatched junction bases numbered 6, after V lost 0 bases and J lost 8 bases. The CDR3, as DNA: TGTGCCAGCAGCGTAGGTAGCGGGAGTTTCTATGAGCAGTTCTTC. Translated: CASSVGSGSFYEQFF.

The rearrangement joins TRBV18 to TRBJ2-1, with no clear D. The CDR3 covers 13 residues. Trimming left V 3 bases short and J 5 bases short, with 8 bases between. Germline V lookup: CDR1 KGHSH, CDR2 LQKENI. This chain's CDR3 is CASSPDLNNEQFF. CDR3 DNA: TGTGCCAGCTCACCCGACTTGAACAATGAGCAGTTCTTC.

The genes are TRBV5-1 and TRBJ1-2; D remains unclear. The CDR3 runs 14 residues. The V end was cut by 5 bases, the J end by 5 bases, with 16 bases between. The germline CDR1 and CDR2 sequences are SGHRS and YFSETQ. DNA for the CDR3: TGCGCCAGCAGTCGGTCGGGAGGGAATTATGGCTACACCTTC. Protein: CASSRSGGNYGYTF.

V is TRBV15 and J is TRBJ2-1, with D hard to call. The germline V gene encodes CDR1 LNHNV and CDR2 YYDKDF (reference sequence). Trimming removed 4 bases from V and 1 base from J, with 8 bases in between. The CDR3 has 14 amino acids. The CDR3 DNA reads as TGTGCCACCAGCACGTGGGCATCCTACAATGAGCAGTTCTTC. As protein: CATSTWASYNEQFF.

The rearrangement joins TRBV4-2 to TRBJ2-3, with D tentatively TRBD2 (5 bases). CDR3 length: 15 amino acids. V was clipped by 1 base and J by 0 bases, with 8 bases between them. Germline CDR1 reads LGHNA; CDR2 reads YNFKEQ. The CDR3 nucleotides are TGTGCCAGCAGCCAAGTGAGCGGTAGCACAGATACGCAGTATTTT. Translated, it gives CASSQVSGSTDTQYF.

With respect to this clone: At the DNA level, this CDR3 is encoded by other sequences in the same sample as well. The chain joins TRBV9 to TRBJ2-3, with D perhaps assigned TRBD1 or TRBD2 (5 bases each). The CDR3 sequence is 14 residues long. V gave up 2 bases and J gave up 6 bases, with 13 bases separating them. Germline CDR1 and CDR2: SGDLS and YYNGEE. In DNA form, the CDR3 reads TGTGCCAGCAGCGTTGGGGGTGTAGGTGATACGCAGTATTTT. Translation: CASSVGGVGDTQYF.

The CDR3 bases are TGTGCCAGCAGCATAGGGACAGGCTGGGCCTATGGCTACACCTTC. Residues: CASSIGTGWAYGYTF. This chain connects TRBV7-9 to TRBJ1-2; TRBD1 matches at 8 bases. CDR1 SEHNR and CDR2 FQNEAQ come from the germline V gene (reference sequence). Trimming at V came to 5 bases and at J to 4 bases, leaving 9 bases not matched to a gene. This CDR3 contains 15 residues.

V is TRBV28 and J is TRBJ1-1; possible D gene TRBD1, 5 bases. Germline CDR1 is MDHEN and CDR2 is SYDVKM. CDR3 length: 18 amino acids. The V gene lost 6 bases and the J gene lost 3 bases, with 26 bases spanning the gap. The CDR3 spells CASSPGAGRLFGYTEAFF. CDR3 DNA sequence: TGTGCCAGCAGCCCCGGGGCAGGGAGGTTATTCGGGTACACTGAAGCTTTCTTT. Together with reference TRBV28 and TRBJ1-1, the CDR3 gives the full variable domain: DVKVTQSSRYLVKRTGEKVFLECVQDMDHENMFWYRQDPGLGLRLIYFSYDVKMKEKGDIPEGYSVSREKKERFSLILESASTNQTSMYLCASSPGAGRLFGYTEAFFGQGTRLTVV.